This T cell receptor (beta chain) appears in the sequencing data of a study of beta chain features in type 1 diabetes. On average, the one heparinised blood draw given by each donor was around 110 mL. Each sorted fraction was over 95% pure. Germline V gives CDR1 GTSNPN, CDR2 SVGIG (reference sequence). With 3 bases clipped from V and 13 bases from J, the junction kept 10 bases outside the gene matches. The CDR3 is made up of 13 amino acids. Overall study findings and caveats: Equally in patients and controls, shorter templates might have been favored by PCR. There were fewer insertions and more deletions at the VDJ junctions of type 1 diabetes patients.

Sequencing targeted expressed TCRB transcripts, as all isolated RNA had been reverse transcribed. Measured with immunoSEQ multiplex PCR; TCRdb has only the in-frame clones, and not every one. The sample has 350,000 to 450,000 clones; about 15% are singletons. A remark on this clone: Its antigen is as yet unknown.

This TCR derives from a man aged 25-45 years in good health. This chain connects TRBV30 to TRBJ2-1; 9 bases map to TRBD2. The sample was naive CD4+ T cells from blood. The CDR3 nucleotides read TGTGCCTGGAGGAGGGTCTCTAGCGGGAATCAGTTCTTC. It is translated as CAWRRVSSGNQFF.